The sequence of this T cell receptor (beta chain) was determined in a study of molecular identifiers for immune sequencing clone quantification. Study-level results: Effector cells had over 99% of their molecules in clones above 20 RNA copies, while naive cells had under 1%. Sharing of a barcode by identical TCR molecules could cause highly expanded clone sizes to be underestimated.

This clonotype was observed many times. Its antigen is unidentified. Trimming pared 0 bases from V and 3 bases from J, leaving 12 bases between. This CDR3 contains 15 residues. The V gene's germline CDR1 is SGHRS and CDR2 YFSETQ. Libraries of bulk TCR were made by previously described methods (with listed TCR primers). TCRdb re-called the PCR reads with MiXCR, one entry per CDR3 protein. The sample has 70,000 to 95,000 distinct CDR3 sequences; under 20% are singletons. A CD8+CD4-CCR7+CD45RA+ gate was used to sort naive CD8 T cells. The sequence came from a human donor in good health. Some libraries in this study had Jurkat cell RNA spiked in. The sequenced material came from naive CD8+ T cells from blood, with Jurkat cell RNA spiked in. The subset was: FACS-sorted CD8+CD4-CCR7+CD45RA+ naive T cells. This sequence joins TRBV5-1 and TRBJ1-1, with D possibly TRBD1 on 5 matching bases. The CDR3 sequence is CASSLGGRADTEAFF. The CDR3 nucleotides are TGCGCCAGCAGCTTGGGGGGCAGGGCGGACACTGAAGCTTTCTTT.